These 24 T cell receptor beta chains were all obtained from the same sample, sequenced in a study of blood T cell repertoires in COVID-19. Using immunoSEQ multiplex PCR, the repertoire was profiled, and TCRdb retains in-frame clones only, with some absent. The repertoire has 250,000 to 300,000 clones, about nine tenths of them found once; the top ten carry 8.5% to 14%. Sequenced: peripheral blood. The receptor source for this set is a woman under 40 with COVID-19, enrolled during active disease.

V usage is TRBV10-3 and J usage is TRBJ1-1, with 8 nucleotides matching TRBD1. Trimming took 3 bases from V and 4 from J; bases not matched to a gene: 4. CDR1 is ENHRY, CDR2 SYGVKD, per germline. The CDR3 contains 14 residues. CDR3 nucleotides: TGTGCCATCAGTGAACGGACAGGGAGCACTGAAGCTTTCTTT. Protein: CAISERTGSTEAFF.

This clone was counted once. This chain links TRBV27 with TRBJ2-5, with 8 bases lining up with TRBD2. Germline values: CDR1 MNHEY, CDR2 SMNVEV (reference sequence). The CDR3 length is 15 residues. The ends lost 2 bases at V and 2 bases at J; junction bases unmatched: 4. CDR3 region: CASSLQRGLQETQYF. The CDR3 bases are TGTGCCAGCAGTTTACAGCGGGGGTTGCAAGAGACCCAGTACTTC.

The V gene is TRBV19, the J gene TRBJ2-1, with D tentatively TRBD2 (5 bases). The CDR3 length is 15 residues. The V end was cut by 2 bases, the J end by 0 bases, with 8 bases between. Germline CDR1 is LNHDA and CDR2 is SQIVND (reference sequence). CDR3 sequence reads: CASSITGSSYNEQFF. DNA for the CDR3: TGTGCCAGTAGTATAACGGGAAGCTCCTACAATGAGCAGTTCTTC.

The CDR3 region has the DNA TGTGCCAGCAGTCGGGGACAGGACCTCTATGGCTACACCTTC. Residues: CASSRGQDLYGYTF. V is TRBV2 and J is TRBJ1-2; 8 nucleotides agree with TRBD1. Germline CDR1 reads SNHLY; CDR2 reads FYNNEI. V was pared by 5 bases and J by 4 bases, with 6 bases of the junction left unmatched. The CDR3 consists of 14 residues.

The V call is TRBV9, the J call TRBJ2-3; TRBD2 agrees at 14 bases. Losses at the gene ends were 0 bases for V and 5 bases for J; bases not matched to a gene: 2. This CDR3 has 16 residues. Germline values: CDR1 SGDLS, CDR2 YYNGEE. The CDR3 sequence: CASSVVGTSGGDTQYF. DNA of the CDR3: TGTGCCAGCAGCGTAGTCGGGACTAGCGGGGGAGATACGCAGTATTTT.

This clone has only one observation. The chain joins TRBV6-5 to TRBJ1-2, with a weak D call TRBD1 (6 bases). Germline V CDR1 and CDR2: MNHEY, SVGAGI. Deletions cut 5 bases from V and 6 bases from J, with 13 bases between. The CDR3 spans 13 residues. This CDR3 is CASSRTAINGYTF. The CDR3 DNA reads TGTGCCAGCAGTAGGACAGCGATAAATGGCTACACCTTC.

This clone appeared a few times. CDR3 nucleotides: TGTGCCAGCACTCTGGGGGGAGGGGTGAACACTGAAGCTTTCTTT. Protein: CASTLGGGVNTEAFF. V and J are TRBV6-5 and TRBJ1-1, with D possibly matching TRBD1 (5 bases). Trimming removed 7 bases at V and 0 bases at J, with 15 bases between. The CDR3 is 15 amino acids. Germline V CDR1 and CDR2: MNHEY, SVGAGI.

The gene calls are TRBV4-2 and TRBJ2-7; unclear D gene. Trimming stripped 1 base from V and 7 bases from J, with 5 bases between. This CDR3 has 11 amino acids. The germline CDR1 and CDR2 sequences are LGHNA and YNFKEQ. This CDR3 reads CASSQAREQYF. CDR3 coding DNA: TGTGCCAGCAGCCAAGCTAGGGAGCAGTACTTC.

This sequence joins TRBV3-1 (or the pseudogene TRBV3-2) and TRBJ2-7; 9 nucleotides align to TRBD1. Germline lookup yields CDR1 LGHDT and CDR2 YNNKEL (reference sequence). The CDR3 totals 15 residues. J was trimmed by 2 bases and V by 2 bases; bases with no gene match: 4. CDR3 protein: CASSQPTGGTYEQYF. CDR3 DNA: TGTGCCAGCAGCCAACCGACAGGGGGTACCTACGAGCAGTACTTC.

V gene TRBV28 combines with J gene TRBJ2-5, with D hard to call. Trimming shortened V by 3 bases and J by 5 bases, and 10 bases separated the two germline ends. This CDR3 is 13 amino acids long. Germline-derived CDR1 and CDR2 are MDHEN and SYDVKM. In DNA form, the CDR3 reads TGTGCCAGCAGTTTTCCGGCCGGGGAGACCCAGTACTTC. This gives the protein CASSFPAGETQYF.

CDR3 nucleotide sequence: TGTGCCACAAGCGCGGGGGTTAAAGCTTTCTTT. Residues: CATSAGVKAFF. The chain employs TRBV19 and TRBJ1-1, with a possible D match to TRBD1 (5 bases). The germline V gene encodes CDR1 LNHDA and CDR2 SQIVND (reference sequence). V was shortened by 10 bases and J by 9 bases, with 15 bases between the two germline ends. The CDR3 totals 11 residues.

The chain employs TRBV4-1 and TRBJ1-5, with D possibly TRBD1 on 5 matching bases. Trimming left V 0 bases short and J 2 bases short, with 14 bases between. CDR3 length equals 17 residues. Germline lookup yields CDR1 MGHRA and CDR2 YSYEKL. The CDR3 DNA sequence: TGCGCCAGCAGCCAAGAAGGGGCAGGTGGGCGCAATCAGCCCCAGCATTTT. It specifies CASSQEGAGGRNQPQHF.

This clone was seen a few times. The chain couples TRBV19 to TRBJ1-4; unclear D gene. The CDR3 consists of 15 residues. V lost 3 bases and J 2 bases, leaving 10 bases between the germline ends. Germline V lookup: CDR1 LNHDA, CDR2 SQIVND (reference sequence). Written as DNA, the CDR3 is TGTGCCAGTAGTATCGACTCCCGGACTAATGAAAAACTGTTTTTT. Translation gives CASSIDSRTNEKLFF.

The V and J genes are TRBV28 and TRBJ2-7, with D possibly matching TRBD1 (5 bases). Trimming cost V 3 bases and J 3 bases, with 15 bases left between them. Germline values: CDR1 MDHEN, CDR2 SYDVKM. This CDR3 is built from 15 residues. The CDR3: CASSFEGEEGYEQYF. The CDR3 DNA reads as TGTGCCAGCAGTTTTGAAGGGGAAGAAGGCTACGAGCAGTACTTC.

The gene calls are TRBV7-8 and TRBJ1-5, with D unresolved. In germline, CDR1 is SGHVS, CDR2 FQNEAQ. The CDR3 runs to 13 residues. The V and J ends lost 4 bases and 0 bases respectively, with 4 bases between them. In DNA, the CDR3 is TGTGCCAGCAGCTCCTATAGCAATCAGCCCCAGCATTTT. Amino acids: CASSSYSNQPQHF.

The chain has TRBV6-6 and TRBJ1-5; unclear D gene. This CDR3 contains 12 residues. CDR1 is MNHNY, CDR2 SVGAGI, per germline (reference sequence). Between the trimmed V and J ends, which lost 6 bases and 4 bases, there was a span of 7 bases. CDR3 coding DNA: TGTGCCAGCAGCAAGGAGAATCAGCCCCAGCATTTT. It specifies CASSKENQPQHF.

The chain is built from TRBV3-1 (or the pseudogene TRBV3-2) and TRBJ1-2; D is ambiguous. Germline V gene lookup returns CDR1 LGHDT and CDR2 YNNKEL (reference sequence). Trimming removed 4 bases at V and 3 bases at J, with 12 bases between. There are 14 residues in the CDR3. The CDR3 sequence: CASSPDRGYYGYTF. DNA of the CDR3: TGTGCCAGCAGCCCCGACCGAGGGTACTATGGCTACACCTTC.

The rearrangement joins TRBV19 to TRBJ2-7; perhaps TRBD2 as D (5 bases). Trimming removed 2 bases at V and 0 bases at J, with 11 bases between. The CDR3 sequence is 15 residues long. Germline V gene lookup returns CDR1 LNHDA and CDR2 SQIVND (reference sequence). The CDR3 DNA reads TGTGCCAGTAGTATAATCGGGGAGAGCTCCTACGAGCAGTACTTC. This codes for CASSIIGESSYEQYF.

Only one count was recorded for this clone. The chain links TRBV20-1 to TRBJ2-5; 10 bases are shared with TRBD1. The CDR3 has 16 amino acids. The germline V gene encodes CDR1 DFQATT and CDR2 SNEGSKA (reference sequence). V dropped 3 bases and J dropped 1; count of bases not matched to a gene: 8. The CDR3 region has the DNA TGCAGTGCTAGTCAGGCGGGACAGGGGTTCCAAGAGACCCAGTACTTC. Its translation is CSASQAGQGFQETQYF.

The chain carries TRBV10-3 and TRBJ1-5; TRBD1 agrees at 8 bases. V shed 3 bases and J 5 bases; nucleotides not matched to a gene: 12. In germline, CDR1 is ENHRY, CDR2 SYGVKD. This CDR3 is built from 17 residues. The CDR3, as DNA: TGTGCCATCAGTGATCCTCATCCGGACAGGGTCGATCAGCCCCAGCATTTT. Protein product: CAISDPHPDRVDQPQHF.

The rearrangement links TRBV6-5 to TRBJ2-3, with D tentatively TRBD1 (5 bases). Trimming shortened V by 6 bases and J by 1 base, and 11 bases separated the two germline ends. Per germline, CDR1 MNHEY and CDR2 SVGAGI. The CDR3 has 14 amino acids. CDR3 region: CASRTSRGTDTQYF. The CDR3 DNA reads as TGTGCCAGCAGGACCAGCAGGGGCACAGATACGCAGTATTTT.

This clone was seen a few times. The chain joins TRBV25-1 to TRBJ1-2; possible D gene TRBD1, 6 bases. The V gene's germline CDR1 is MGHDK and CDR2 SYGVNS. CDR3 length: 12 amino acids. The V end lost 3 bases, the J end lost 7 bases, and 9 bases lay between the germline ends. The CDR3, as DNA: TGTGCCAGCAGTGATGGGGGGGCTGGCTACACCTTC. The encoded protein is CASSDGGAGYTF.

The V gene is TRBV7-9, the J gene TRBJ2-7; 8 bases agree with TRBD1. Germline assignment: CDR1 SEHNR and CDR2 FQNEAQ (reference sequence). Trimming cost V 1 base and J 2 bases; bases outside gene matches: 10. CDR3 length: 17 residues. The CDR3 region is CASSLGQGAKGTYEQYF. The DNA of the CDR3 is TGTGCCAGCAGCTTAGGGCAGGGGGCGAAGGGAACCTACGAGCAGTACTTC.

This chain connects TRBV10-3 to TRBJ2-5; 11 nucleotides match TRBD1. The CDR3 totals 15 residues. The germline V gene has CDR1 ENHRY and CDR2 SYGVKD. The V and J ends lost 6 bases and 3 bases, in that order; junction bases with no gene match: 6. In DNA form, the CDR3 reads TGTGCCATCAGGGAGGACAGGGGGCTGGAAGAGACCCAGTACTTC. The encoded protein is CAIREDRGLEETQYF.